This TCR beta chain was recovered during a study of CD8 T cells in Susac syndrome. Study observations and caveats: It was acknowledged by the study that relatively few individuals were included in its TCR sequencing and HLA analysis.

After extraction with the RNeasy kit, about 0.5 to 1 ug of the RNA was reverse transcribed using random hexamers. Amplification of TCR beta CDR3 across 54 Vbeta and 13 Jbeta was performed with immunoSEQ multiplex PCR. TCRdb re-derived calls from the immunoSEQ multiplex PCR reads in MiXCR, one entry per CDR3 protein. The sample holds about 210,000 distinct CDR3 sequences, 85% to 95% seen once. With respect to this clonotype: Its antigen is undetermined.

TCR beta sequencing was performed on blood CD8+ and CD4+ T cells. Controls were healthy donors chosen to match patients in age and sex. Sequenced: CD4+ T cells from PBMCs. This receptor was identified in a human donor in good health.

CDR3 protein: CSAAHKTNYGYTF. In DNA, the CDR3 is TGCAGCGCAGCGCACAAAACGAACTATGGCTACACCTTC. This chain uses TRBV29-1 with TRBJ1-2; D gene uncertain. Deletions cut 7 bases from V and 2 bases from J, with 14 bases between. Germline CDR1 is SQVTM and CDR2 is ANQGSEA. CDR3 length equals 13 residues.